The 3 T cell receptor beta chains listed next were all sequenced from one sample in a study of blood T cell repertoires in COVID-19. Produced via immunoSEQ multiplex PCR; TCRdb's table is partial and in-frame only. The data contain some 220,000 clones, nearly 90% of them singletons. Sequencing input: peripheral blood. These receptors were obtained from a woman aged 18-29 years who had recovered from COVID-19.

The V gene is TRBV4-1, the J gene TRBJ2-7; TRBD2 matches 8 bases. Germline V gene lookup returns CDR1 MGHRA and CDR2 YSYEKL. With 5 bases clipped from V and 2 bases from J, the junction kept 11 bases outside the gene matches. The CDR3 consists of 16 residues. CDR3: CASSDAPSGLTYEQYF. The DNA for the CDR3 is TGCGCCAGCAGCGACGCCCCTAGCGGGTTGACCTACGAGCAGTACTTC.

V and J are TRBV18 and TRBJ1-2; D is ambiguous. CDR3 length: 15 amino acids. V lost 3 bases and J 0 bases, leaving 11 bases between the germline ends. Germline-derived CDR1 and CDR2 are KGHSH and LQKENI. The CDR3 region has the DNA TGTGCCAGCTCACCTCGCCGGGAAGCTAACTATGGCTACACCTTC. Translating gives CASSPRREANYGYTF.

The chain uses TRBV19 and TRBJ2-6, with 10 bases fitting TRBD1. V shed 10 bases and J 4 bases; nucleotides not matched to a gene: 10. The germline V gene has CDR1 LNHDA and CDR2 SQIVND (reference sequence). The CDR3 loop spans 16 amino acids. The CDR3 DNA is TGTGCCACCGGGGACAGGGGTCTTACGGGGGCCAACGTCCTGACTTTC. It yields the protein CATGDRGLTGANVLTF.